In its sample, the clone carrying this T cell receptor (beta chain) was seen once. What it binds is unknown. Deletions cut 5 bases from V and 8 bases from J, with 8 bases between. Germline V gene lookup returns CDR1 SGHAT and CDR2 FQNNGV. This CDR3 spans 11 amino acids. The sample comes from a study of OX40 agonist ivuxolimab in advanced cancers. Study at large: Antecedent anti-PD-1, anti-PD-L1 or anti-CTLA-4 therapy was permissible, with over 35% having received some. General study findings and limits: The study found that CD8+ T cells averaged more expanded clones than CD4+.

Data came from immunoSEQ multiplex PCR; TCRdb stores just in-frame clones and leaves some out. The table includes about 21,000 clones, around nine tenths detected once. The rearrangement links TRBV11-2 to TRBJ2-3; a possible D gene is TRBD1 (5 bases). Sequencing was performed on CD4+ or CD8+ T cells sorted from blood, taken in a trial of the OX40 agonist ivuxolimab. This TCR came from an adult with an advanced solid tumor such as melanoma, head and neck, liver or kidney cancer. For the CDR3, the DNA is TGTGCCAGCAGCCCTCAGGGTACGCAGTATTTT. Its translation: CASSPQGTQYF.